The present T cell receptor beta chain was sequenced within a study of cytomegalovirus exposure and HLA in healthy donors. Regarding this clone: Its cognate antigen is unknown.

Study observations and caveats: Later analysis revealed greater clonal expansion in HLA-associated TCR beta chains than in equally common others. TCR beta V- and J-gene trimming, according to a later analysis, was linked to a missense DCLRE1C variant.

60 Vbeta and 13 Jbeta primers were used in PCR. The protocol was immunoSEQ multiplex PCR, while the TCRdb copy is restricted to in-frame clones and leaves out a portion. This sample contains roughly 150,000 clones. V shed 0 bases, J shed 10 bases, and the junction held 6 bases outside the gene matches. CDR1 SGHRS and CDR2 YFSETQ come from the germline V gene. The length of the CDR3 is 14 residues. The sequenced material came from PBMCs. The chain recombines TRBV5-1 with TRBJ1-4; 7 bases align to TRBD1. The TCR comes from a woman in her 50s in good health and CMV-seronegative. This CDR3 reads CASSLAQGGRKLFF. In DNA form, the CDR3 reads TGCGCCAGCAGCTTGGCGCAGGGGGGACGAAAACTGTTTTTT.